Presented here are 23 T cell receptor beta chains from one specimen sequenced in a study of cytomegalovirus exposure and HLA in healthy donors. The PCR ran on 60 Vbeta and 13 Jbeta primers. Assay used: immunoSEQ multiplex PCR; TCRdb lists only in-frame clones, some missing. The repertoire holds 150,000 to 200,000 clones, roughly 85% seen once, with 2% to 2.5% in the top ten. Sequenced material: PBMCs. These TCRs come from a woman aged 45-59 years in good health and CMV-seronegative.

V gene TRBV7-8 combines with J gene TRBJ2-3; 7 bases map to TRBD1. J lost 0 bases, V lost 5 bases, and 8 bases had no gene match. This CDR3 is 16 amino acids long. CDR1 is SGHVS and CDR2 is FQNEAQ in the germline V gene. CDR3 DNA: TGTGCCAGCAGCACCCGGGACAGTGACAGCACAGATACGCAGTATTTT. As protein: CASSTRDSDSTDTQYF.

The chain combines TRBV18 with TRBJ1-3, with TRBD1 identical over 7 bases. CDR1 and CDR2 from the germline V gene are KGHSH and LQKENI. This CDR3 is 18 amino acids long. J was trimmed by 0 bases and V by 4 bases; bases with no gene match: 12. The CDR3, as DNA: TGTGCCAGCTCACTAAACAGGGGAAAGACTCCCTCTGGAAACACCATATATTTT. Its protein product is CASSLNRGKTPSGNTIYF.

The chain is built from TRBV7-3 and TRBJ2-1; TRBD2 aligns across 12 bases. CDR1 is SGHTA, CDR2 FQGTGA, per germline. The CDR3 consists of 15 residues. V lost 5 bases to trimming and J lost 8 bases; unmatched junction nucleotides: 7. CDR3 DNA: TGTGCCAGCAGCCAGATGCGGACTAGCGGGGATGAGCAGTTCTTC. As protein: CASSQMRTSGDEQFF.

V usage is TRBV5-8 and J usage is TRBJ1-5; 7 nucleotides line up with TRBD1. The CDR3 is 16 amino acids. Germline V gives CDR1 SGHTS, CDR2 YDEGEE. V trimming: 3 bases; J trimming: 1 base; junction bases outside the gene matches: 7. CDR3: CASSWGDSLSNQPQHF. As DNA, the CDR3 is TGTGCCAGCAGCTGGGGGGACAGTTTAAGCAATCAGCCCCAGCATTTT.

This clone was picked up a small number of times. The V gene is TRBV4-1, the J gene TRBJ1-1; no definite D call. V was shortened by 1 base and J by 1 base, with 10 bases between the two germline ends. CDR1 and CDR2 (germline): MGHRA, YSYEKL. The CDR3 runs 15 residues. CDR3 nucleotide sequence: TGCGCCAGCAGCCAAGTGTTTCGGTCGAACACTGAAGCTTTCTTT. This codes for CASSQVFRSNTEAFF.

This clone has a handful of counts. The chain is built from TRBV19 and TRBJ2-2; 13 bases are a match to TRBD2. The CDR3 covers 17 residues. In germline, CDR1 is LNHDA, CDR2 SQIVND (reference sequence). V shed 4 bases, J shed 3 bases, and the junction held 5 bases outside the gene matches. The CDR3 nucleotides read TGTGCCAGTAGTACAGGACTAGCGGGAGACGACACCGGGGAGCTGTTTTTT. This sequence encodes CASSTGLAGDDTGELFF.

The rearrangement joins TRBV10-3 to TRBJ2-1, with TRBD2 identical over 10 bases. V was clipped by 6 bases and J by 4 bases; unmatched bases: 3. This CDR3 has 14 amino acids. CDR1 and CDR2 from the germline V gene are ENHRY and SYGVKD. CDR3 residues: CAIRRTSGYNEQFF. The CDR3 coding sequence is TGTGCCATCAGAAGGACTAGCGGATACAATGAGCAGTTCTTC.

This clone was recorded a few times. This chain links TRBV6-6 with TRBJ1-2; 8 positions match TRBD1. The CDR3 totals 16 residues. The V gene's germline CDR1 is MNHNY and CDR2 SVGAGI (reference sequence). Trimming removed 5 bases from V and 6 bases from J; junction bases left unmatched: 14. CDR3 amino acids: CASSGGGWQGADGYTF. The CDR3 region has the DNA TGTGCCAGCAGTGGGGGAGGGTGGCAGGGGGCTGATGGCTACACCTTC.

This sequence joins TRBV5-1 and TRBJ1-1; maybe TRBD1 (6 bases). CDR3 length: 15 residues. Germline V CDR1 and CDR2: SGHRS, YFSETQ. Trimming pared 0 bases from V and 1 base from J, leaving 10 bases between. CDR3 DNA sequence: TGCGCCAGCAGCTTGGTAGGACAGACGAACACTGAAGCTTTCTTT. This translates into CASSLVGQTNTEAFF.

This clone was counted once. A read error may produce the germline difference seen at one junction end. The chain uses TRBV29-1 and TRBJ2-3; TRBD2 agrees at 14 bases. The CDR3 consists of 13 residues. Germline V gene sequence: CDR1 SQVTM, CDR2 ANQGSEA. CDR3 loop: CSGGTSGRNTRYF. The CDR3, as DNA: TGCAGCGGGGGGACTAGCGGGAGAAATACGCGGTATTTT.

V is TRBV29-1 and J is TRBJ2-1, with 10 bases identical to TRBD1. The J segment lost 5 bases and the V segment lost 5 bases, leaving 9 bases of the junction unmatched. Looked up from germline, CDR1 is SQVTM and CDR2 is ANQGSEA. CDR3 length: 15 amino acids. The chain's CDR3 is CSVRQGAGKHNEQFF. For the CDR3, the DNA is TGCAGCGTTAGACAGGGGGCAGGAAAACACAATGAGCAGTTCTTC.

The genes are TRBV9 and TRBJ2-7, with TRBD2 as a possible D gene (6 bases). V lost 1 base and J lost 6, with 17 bases in between. The germline gives CDR1 SGDLS, CDR2 YYNGEE. The CDR3 loop spans 15 amino acids. CDR3 nucleotide sequence: TGTGCCAGCAGCGTACTTGGGGGAGCGGGCTCCGAGCAGTACTTC. Its translation is CASSVLGGAGSEQYF.

This chain links TRBV7-2 with TRBJ2-5; TRBD2 matches 13 bases. Germline values: CDR1 SGHTA, CDR2 FQGNSA. With 5 bases clipped from V and 4 bases from J, the junction kept 4 bases outside the gene matches. The CDR3 loop spans 15 amino acids. This CDR3 reads CASSPRTSGRETQYF. In nucleotides, the CDR3 is TGTGCCAGCAGCCCAAGGACTAGCGGGAGAGAGACCCAGTACTTC.

The rearrangement links TRBV7-2 to TRBJ2-2, with D perhaps TRBD1 (6 bases). The length of the CDR3 is 16 residues. The V end lost 5 bases, the J end lost 1 base, and 14 bases lay between the germline ends. Germline CDR1 SGHTA, CDR2 FQGNSA. The CDR3 sequence: CASSRRGQQNTGELFF. The CDR3 DNA is TGTGCCAGCAGCCGAAGGGGACAACAGAACACCGGGGAGCTGTTTTTT.

V and J are TRBV27 and TRBJ2-1, with 9 bases matching TRBD2. This CDR3 spans 15 amino acids. V gave up 2 bases and J gave up 6 bases; unmatched junction bases: 5. Looked up from germline, CDR1 is MNHEY and CDR2 is SMNVEV (reference sequence). CDR3 bases: TGTGCCAGCAGTTTACGACTAGCGGTATCCAATGAGCAGTTCTTC. Encoded protein: CASSLRLAVSNEQFF.

This chain links TRBV28 with TRBJ1-4; D may be TRBD1 (5 bases). The V end lost 6 bases, the J end lost 4 bases, and 24 bases lay between the germline ends. This CDR3 has 18 residues. Germline V gives CDR1 MDHEN, CDR2 SYDVKM. The CDR3 loop is CASRPGVWGWKHNEKLFF. As DNA, the CDR3 is TGTGCCAGCAGACCTGGGGTGTGGGGCTGGAAGCATAATGAAAAACTGTTTTTT.

The V gene is TRBV7-2, the J gene TRBJ2-3, with D maybe TRBD2 (6 bases). This CDR3 is built from 15 residues. The germline gives CDR1 SGHTA, CDR2 FQGNSA. The V gene lost 3 bases and the J gene lost 2 bases, with 12 bases spanning the gap. CDR3 nucleotide sequence: TGTGCCAGCAGCTTTTACGGGAGAGTCACAGATACGCAGTATTTT. Its translation is CASSFYGRVTDTQYF.

This clone was observed a handful of times. The J gene is TRBJ2-5, the V gene TRBV6-5; 11 bases fit TRBD2. The DNA end is a closer match to TRBJ2-7, so the J assignment may be wrong. CDR1 MNHEY and CDR2 SVGAGI come from the germline V gene. CDR3 size: 16 residues. CDR3 in amino acids: CASSYGTSGRENEQYF. CDR3 sequence (DNA): TGTGCCAGCAGTTACGGAACTAGCGGGAGAGAAAACGAGCAGTACTTC.

The gene calls are TRBV5-4 and TRBJ1-2; unclear D gene. V lost 1 base to trimming and J lost 2 bases, with 15 bases between them. This CDR3 comprises 16 residues. Germline V CDR1 and CDR2: SGHNT, YYREEE (reference sequence). The CDR3 coding sequence is TGTGCCAGCAGCTTGATTAGTCCGGGTCTGAACTATGGCTACACCTTC. It is translated as CASSLISPGLNYGYTF.

The count of this clone is one. The chain employs TRBV2 and TRBJ2-3, with D maybe TRBD2 (5 bases). This CDR3 comprises 15 residues. Trimming stripped 5 bases from V and 3 bases from J, with 15 bases between. The germline CDR1 and CDR2 sequences are SNHLY and FYNNEI. The CDR3 reads CASSSWGAETDTQYF. The CDR3, as DNA: TGTGCCAGCAGTTCTTGGGGAGCGGAAACAGATACGCAGTATTTT.

This chain connects TRBV6-5 to TRBJ2-7; D not resolved. Trimming took 4 bases from V and 7 from J, leaving 11 bases between them. Germline assignment: CDR1 MNHEY and CDR2 SVGAGI. The length of the CDR3 is 12 residues. The CDR3 coding sequence is TGTGCCAGCAGTTCCAACCAGAAGGAGCAGTACTTC. Amino acids: CASSSNQKEQYF.

The chain couples TRBV5-4 to TRBJ2-1, with TRBD2 matching 10 bases. CDR1 is SGHNT, CDR2 YYREEE, per germline (reference sequence). The V segment lost 2 bases and the J segment 2 bases; nucleotides outside the gene matches: 7. The CDR3 covers 17 residues. The CDR3 DNA reads as TGTGCCAGCAGCTTCCTGACTAGCGGGCTAACCTACAATGAGCAGTTCTTC. Protein product: CASSFLTSGLTYNEQFF.

The rearrangement uses TRBV30 and TRBJ1-1, with TRBD1 matching over 7 bases. CDR1 is GTSNPN and CDR2 is SVGIG in the germline V gene (reference sequence). With V trimmed by 4 bases and J by 0 bases, 8 bases remained unmatched. This CDR3 spans 15 amino acids. CDR3 protein: CAWKGRGALNTEAFF. CDR3 DNA sequence: TGTGCCTGGAAGGGCAGGGGGGCGTTGAACACTGAAGCTTTCTTT.